There are a few counts of the clone carrying this TCR beta chain. Its specificity is unknown. Every patient was untreated before thyroid surgery. The data originate from a study of metastatic and nonmetastatic thyroid tumors. Study as a whole: A comparison of repertoires was made across blood and tumor or nodule tissue from malignant and benign thyroid patients.

In the original analysis: CDR3 differences across clinicopathological groups were used to build a distant-metastasis classifier for papillary thyroid cancer. Via MiXCR, TCRdb re-called the PCR reads. TCRdb's processing, not the study's, gives the V and J calls here. The sample consists of tens of thousands of clones, around 33% of them appearing once. Study observations and caveats: Significantly greater TCR beta diversity was reportedly found in malignant thyroid tumors than in benign nodules (in blood and tumor).

This TCR was recovered from a female donor with papillary thyroid cancer or a benign thyroid nodule (not recorded which). Some clones in this sample may be carry-over from other donors' samples. The sample consisted of tumor tissue.

CDR3 sequence reads: CASSLPFYEQYF. The CDR3 nucleotides are TGTGCCAGCAGTTTACCTTTCTACGAGCAGTACTTC. The chain combines TRBV28 with TRBJ2-7; D call uncertain. CDR1 is MDHEN, CDR2 SYDVKM, per germline. The V gene lost 2 bases and the J gene lost 3 bases, with 5 bases spanning the gap. The length of the CDR3 is 12 residues.